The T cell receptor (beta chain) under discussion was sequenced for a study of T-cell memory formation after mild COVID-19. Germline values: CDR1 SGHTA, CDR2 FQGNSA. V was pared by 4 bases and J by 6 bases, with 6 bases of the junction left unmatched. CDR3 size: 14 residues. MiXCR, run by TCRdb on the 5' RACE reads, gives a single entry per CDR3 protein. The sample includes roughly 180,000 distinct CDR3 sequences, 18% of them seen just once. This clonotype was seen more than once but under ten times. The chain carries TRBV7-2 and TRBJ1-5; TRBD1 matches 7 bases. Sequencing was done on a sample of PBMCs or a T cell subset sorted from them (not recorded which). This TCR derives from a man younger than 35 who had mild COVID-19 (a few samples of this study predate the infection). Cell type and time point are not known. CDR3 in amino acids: CASSSQGVSQPQHF. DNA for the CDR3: TGTGCCAGCAGCTCGCAGGGGGTTAGTCAGCCCCAGCATTTT. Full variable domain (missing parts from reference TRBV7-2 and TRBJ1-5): GAGVSQSPSNKVTEKGKDVELRCDPISGHTALYWYRQSLGQGLEFLIYFQGNSAPDKSGLPSDRFSAERTGGSVSTLTIQRTQQEDSAVYLCASSSQGVSQPQHFGDGTRLSIL.